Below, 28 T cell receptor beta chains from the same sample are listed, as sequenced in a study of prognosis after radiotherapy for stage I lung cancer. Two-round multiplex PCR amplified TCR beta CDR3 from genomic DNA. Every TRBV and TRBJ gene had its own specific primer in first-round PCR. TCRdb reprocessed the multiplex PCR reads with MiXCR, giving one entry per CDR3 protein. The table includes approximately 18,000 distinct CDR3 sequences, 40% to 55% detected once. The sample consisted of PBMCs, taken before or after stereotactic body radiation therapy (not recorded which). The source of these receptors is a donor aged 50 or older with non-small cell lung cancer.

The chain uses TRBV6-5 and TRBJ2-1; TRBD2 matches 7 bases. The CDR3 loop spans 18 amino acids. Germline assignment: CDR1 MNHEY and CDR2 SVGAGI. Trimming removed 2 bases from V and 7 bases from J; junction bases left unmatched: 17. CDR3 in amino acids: CASSYIGTIGRARNEQFF. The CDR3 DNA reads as TGTGCCAGCAGTTACATAGGGACTATTGGGAGGGCCAGAAATGAGCAGTTCTTC.

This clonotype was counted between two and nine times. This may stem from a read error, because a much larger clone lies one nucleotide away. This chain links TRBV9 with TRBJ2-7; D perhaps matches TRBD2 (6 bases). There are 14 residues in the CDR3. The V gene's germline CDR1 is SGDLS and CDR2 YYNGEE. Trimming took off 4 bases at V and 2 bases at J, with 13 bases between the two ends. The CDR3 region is CASSPRDLAYEQYF. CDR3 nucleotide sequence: TGTGCCAGCAGCCCCCGGGACTTAGCCTACGAGCAGTACTTC.

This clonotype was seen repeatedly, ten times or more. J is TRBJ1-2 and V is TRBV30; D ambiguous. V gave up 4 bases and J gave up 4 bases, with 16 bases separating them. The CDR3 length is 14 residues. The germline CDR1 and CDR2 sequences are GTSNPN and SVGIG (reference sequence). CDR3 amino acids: CAWTGGRAPYGYTF. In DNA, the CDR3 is TGTGCCTGGACCGGCGGAAGGGCCCCCTATGGCTACACCTTC.

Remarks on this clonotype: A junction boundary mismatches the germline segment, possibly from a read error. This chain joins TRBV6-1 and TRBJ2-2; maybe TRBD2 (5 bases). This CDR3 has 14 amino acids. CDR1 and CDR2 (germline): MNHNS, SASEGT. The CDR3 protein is CSSTRALSTGELFF. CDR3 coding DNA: TGTTCCAGCACCCGAGCCCTATCCACCGGGGAGCTGTTCTTT.

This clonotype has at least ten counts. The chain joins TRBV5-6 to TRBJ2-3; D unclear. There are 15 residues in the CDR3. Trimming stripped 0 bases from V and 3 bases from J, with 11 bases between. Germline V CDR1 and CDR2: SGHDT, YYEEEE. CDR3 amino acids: CASSLAGRATDTQYF. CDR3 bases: TGTGCCAGCAGCTTGGCAGGTCGGGCTACAGATACGCAGTATTTT.

The CDR3 protein is CAWSTGIYNEQFF. The CDR3 DNA reads TGTGCCTGGAGTACAGGGATCTACAATGAGCAGTTCTTC. The rearrangement links TRBV30 to TRBJ2-1; possible D gene TRBD1, 6 bases. There are 13 residues in the CDR3. Germline V gives CDR1 GTSNPN, CDR2 SVGIG (reference sequence). The ends were cut back, 2 bases at V and 3 bases at J, with 8 bases in the middle.

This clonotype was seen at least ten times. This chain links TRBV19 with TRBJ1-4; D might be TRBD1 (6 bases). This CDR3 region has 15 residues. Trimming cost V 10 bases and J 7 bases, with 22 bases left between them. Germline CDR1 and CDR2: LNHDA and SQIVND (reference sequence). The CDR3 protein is CATADRRGYTEKLFF. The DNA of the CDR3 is TGTGCCACCGCCGACAGGAGAGGCTATACTGAAAAACTGTTTTTT.

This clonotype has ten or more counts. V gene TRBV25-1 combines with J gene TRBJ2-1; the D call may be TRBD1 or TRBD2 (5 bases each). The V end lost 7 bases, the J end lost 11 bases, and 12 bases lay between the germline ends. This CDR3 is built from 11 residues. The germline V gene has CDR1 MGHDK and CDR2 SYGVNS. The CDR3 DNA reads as TGTGCCAGCACCGAGGGGAGTAAGCAGTTCTTC. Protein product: CASTEGSKQFF.

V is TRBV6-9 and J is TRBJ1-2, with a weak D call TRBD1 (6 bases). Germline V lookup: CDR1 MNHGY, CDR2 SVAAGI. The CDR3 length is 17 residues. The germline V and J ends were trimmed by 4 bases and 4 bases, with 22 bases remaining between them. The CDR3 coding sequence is TGTGCCAGCAGTTCCTCTCGGAACAGGGTGCCCCTCTATGGCTACACCTTC. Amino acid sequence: CASSSSRNRVPLYGYTF.

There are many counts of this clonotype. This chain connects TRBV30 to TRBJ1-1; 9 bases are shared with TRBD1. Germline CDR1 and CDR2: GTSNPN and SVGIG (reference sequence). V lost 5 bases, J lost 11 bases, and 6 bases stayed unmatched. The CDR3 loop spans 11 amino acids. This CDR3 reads CAWGGTGNAFF. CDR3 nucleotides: TGTGCCTGGGGGGGGACAGGGAATGCTTTCTTT.

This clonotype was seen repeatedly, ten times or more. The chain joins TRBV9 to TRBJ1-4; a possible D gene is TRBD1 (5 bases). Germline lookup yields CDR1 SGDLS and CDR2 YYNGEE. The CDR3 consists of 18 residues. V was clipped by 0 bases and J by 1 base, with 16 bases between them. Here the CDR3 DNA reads TGTGCCAGCAGCGTAGGAGGGGCTGCAGGAGGAACTAATGAAAAACTGTTTTTT. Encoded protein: CASSVGGAAGGTNEKLFF.

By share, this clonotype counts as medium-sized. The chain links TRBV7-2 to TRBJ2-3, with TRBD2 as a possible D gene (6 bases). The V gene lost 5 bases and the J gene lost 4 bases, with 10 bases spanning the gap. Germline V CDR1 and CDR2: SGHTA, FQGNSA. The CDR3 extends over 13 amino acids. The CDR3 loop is CASSPTGADTQYF. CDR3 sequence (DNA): TGTGCCAGCAGCCCGACGGGGGCAGATACGCAGTATTTT.

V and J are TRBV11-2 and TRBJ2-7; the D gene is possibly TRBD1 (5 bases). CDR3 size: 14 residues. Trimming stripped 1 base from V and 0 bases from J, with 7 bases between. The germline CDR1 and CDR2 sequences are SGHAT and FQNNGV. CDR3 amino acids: CASSLGQHSYEQYF. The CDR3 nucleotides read TGTGCCAGCAGCTTAGGACAGCACTCCTACGAGCAGTACTTC.

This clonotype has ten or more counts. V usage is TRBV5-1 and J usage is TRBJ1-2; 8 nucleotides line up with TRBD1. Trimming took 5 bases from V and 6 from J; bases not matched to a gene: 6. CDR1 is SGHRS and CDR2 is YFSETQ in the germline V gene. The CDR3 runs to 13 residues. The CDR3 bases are TGCGCCAGCAGGGAGGGACAGGTCCATGGCTACACCTTC. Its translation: CASREGQVHGYTF.

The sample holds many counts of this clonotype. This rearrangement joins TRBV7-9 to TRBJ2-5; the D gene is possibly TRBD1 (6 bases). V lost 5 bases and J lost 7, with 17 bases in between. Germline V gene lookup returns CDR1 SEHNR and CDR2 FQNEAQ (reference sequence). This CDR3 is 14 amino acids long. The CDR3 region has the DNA TGTGCCAGCAGCCGTCAGGGGTCAATTGGGACCCAGTACTTC. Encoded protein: CASSRQGSIGTQYF. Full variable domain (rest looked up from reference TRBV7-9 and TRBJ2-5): DTGVSQNPRHKITKRGQNVTFRCDPISEHNRLYWYRQTLGQGPEFLTYFQNEAQLEKSRLLSDRFSAERPKGSFSTLEIQRTEQGDSAMYLCASSRQGSIGTQYFGPGTRLLVL.

The CDR3 spells CASISNNYEQYF. DNA of the CDR3: TGTGCCAGCATTTCAAATAACTACGAGCAGTACTTC. The chain uses TRBV6-1 and TRBJ2-7; D gene uncertain. Germline V CDR1 and CDR2: MNHNS, SASEGT. This CDR3 spans 12 amino acids. V lost 7 bases and J 3 bases, leaving 10 bases between the germline ends.

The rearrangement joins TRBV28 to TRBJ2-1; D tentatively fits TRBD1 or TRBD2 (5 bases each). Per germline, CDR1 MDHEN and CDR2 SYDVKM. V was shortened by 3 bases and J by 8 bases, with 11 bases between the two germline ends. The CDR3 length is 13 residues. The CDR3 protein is CASSLGPQYEQFF. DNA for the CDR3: TGTGCCAGCAGTTTGGGACCGCAGTATGAGCAGTTCTTC. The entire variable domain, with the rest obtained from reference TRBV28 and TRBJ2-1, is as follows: DVKVTQSSRYLVKRTGEKVFLECVQDMDHENMFWYRQDPGLGLRLIYFSYDVKMKEKGDIPEGYSVSREKKERFSLILESASTNQTSMYLCASSLGPQYEQFFGPGTRLTVL.

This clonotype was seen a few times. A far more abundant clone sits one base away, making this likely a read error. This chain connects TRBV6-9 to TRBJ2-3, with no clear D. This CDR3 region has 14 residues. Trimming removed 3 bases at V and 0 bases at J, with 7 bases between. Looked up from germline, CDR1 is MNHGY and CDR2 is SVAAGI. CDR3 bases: TGTGCCAGCAGTTACTCCAGGAGCACAGATACGCAGTATTTT. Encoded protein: CASSYSRSTDTQYF.

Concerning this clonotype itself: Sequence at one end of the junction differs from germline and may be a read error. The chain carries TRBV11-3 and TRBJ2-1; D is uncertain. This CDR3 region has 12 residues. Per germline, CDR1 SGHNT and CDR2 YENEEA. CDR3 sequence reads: CASSFISNDQFF. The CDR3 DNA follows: TGTGCCAGCAGCTTCATTAGCAATGATCAGTTCTTC.

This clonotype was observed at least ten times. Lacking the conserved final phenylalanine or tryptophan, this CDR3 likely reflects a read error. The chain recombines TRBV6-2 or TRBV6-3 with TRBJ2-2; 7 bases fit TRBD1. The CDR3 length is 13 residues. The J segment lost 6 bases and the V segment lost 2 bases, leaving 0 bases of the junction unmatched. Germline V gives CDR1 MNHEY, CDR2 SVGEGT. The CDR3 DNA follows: TGTGCCAGCAGTTACACAGGGGCCGGGGAGCTGTTTCTT. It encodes CASSYTGAGELFL.

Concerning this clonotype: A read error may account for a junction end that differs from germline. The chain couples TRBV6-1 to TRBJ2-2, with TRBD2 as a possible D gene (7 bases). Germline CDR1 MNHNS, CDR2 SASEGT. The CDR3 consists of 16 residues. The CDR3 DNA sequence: TGTGCCAGCGGAGCGGGACACCAGGACATCACCGGTGAGCTGCTTTTT. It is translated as CASGAGHQDITGELLF.

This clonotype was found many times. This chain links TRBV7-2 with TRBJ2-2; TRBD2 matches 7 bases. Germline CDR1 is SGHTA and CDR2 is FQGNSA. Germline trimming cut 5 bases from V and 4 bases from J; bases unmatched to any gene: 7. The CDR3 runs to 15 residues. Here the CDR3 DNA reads TGTGCCAGCAGCCGTAGGACTAGTGTCACCGGGGAGCTGTTTTTT. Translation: CASSRRTSVTGELFF.

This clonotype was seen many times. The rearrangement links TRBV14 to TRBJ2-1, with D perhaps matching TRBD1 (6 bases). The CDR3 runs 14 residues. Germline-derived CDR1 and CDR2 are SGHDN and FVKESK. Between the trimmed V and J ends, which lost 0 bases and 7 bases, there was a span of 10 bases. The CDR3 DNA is TGTGCCAGCAGCCAAGATTTCAGGGGAAATGAGCAGTTCTTC. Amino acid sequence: CASSQDFRGNEQFF.

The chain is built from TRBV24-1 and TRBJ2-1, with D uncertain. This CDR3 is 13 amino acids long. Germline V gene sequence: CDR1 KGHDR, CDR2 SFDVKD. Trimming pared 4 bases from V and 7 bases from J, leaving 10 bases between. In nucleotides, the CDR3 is TGTGCCACCAGTGACCAGATCGGGAATGAGCAGTTCTTC. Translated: CATSDQIGNEQFF.

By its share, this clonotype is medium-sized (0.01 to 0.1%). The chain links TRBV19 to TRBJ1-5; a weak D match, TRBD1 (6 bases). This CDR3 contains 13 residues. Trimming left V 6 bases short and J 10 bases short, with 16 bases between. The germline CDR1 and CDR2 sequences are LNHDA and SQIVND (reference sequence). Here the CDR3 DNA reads TGTGCCAGTAGGGGGATGGGGGACAAACCCCAGCATTTT. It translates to CASRGMGDKPQHF. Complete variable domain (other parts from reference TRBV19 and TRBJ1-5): DGGITQSPKYLFRKEGQNVTLSCEQNLNHDAMYWYRQDPGQGLRLIYYSQIVNDFQKGDIAEGYSVSREKKESFPLTVTSAQKNPTAFYLCASRGMGDKPQHFGDGTRLSIL.

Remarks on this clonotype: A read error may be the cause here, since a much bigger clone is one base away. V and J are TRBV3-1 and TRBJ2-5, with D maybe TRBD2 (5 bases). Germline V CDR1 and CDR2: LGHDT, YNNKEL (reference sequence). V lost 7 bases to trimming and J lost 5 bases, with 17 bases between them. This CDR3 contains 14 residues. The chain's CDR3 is CASIQMDGGETQYF. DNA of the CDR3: TGTGCCAGCATCCAGATGGACGGAGGCGAGACCCAGTACTTC.

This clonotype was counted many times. The CDR3 spells CAIMGSSGPPSQYF. The CDR3 DNA reads TGTGCCATCATGGGGTCTAGCGGTCCTCCGTCCCAGTACTTC. The rearrangement joins TRBV10-3 to TRBJ2-5, with 7 bases fitting TRBD2. The CDR3 totals 14 residues. Germline V lookup: CDR1 ENHRY, CDR2 SYGVKD. Trimming cost V 7 bases and J 9 bases; bases outside gene matches: 14.

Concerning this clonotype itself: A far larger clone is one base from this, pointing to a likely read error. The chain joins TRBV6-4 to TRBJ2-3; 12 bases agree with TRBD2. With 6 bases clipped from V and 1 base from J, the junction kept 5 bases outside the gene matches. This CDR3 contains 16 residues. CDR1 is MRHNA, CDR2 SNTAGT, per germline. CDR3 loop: CASRCLAGGGTDTQYF. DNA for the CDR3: TGTGCCAGCAGGTGCCTAGCGGGAGGGGGCACAGATACGCAGTATTTT.